These T cell receptor beta chains were read from a single sample in a study of CD8 T cells in ankylosing spondylitis. One entry per CDR3 protein, called by TCRdb with MiXCR from the 5' RACE reads. This sample carries under 400,000 distinct CDR3 sequences, about 9.9% of them seen once, and the ten largest clones take more than 7%. Sequenced input: blood, either unsorted or a sorted T cell fraction (not recorded which). The origin of the receptors is a female donor with ankylosing spondylitis or in good health (not recorded which). Both conserved end residues are part of each CDR3. The D gene is left open where the match is weak. Some rows have no size entry. The others give once, few or many, or a class for an expanded clone.

d_call j_call v_call clone_size cdr3_aa cdr3_nt
- TRBJ2-1 TRBV29-1 many CSVEGSESPYNEQFF TGCAGCGTTGAAGGTTCCGAGTCCCCCTACAATGAGCAGTTCTTC
TRBD1 TRBJ2-3 TRBV10-2 many CASSEGQGADTQYF TGCGCCAGCAGTGAGGGACAGGGTGCAGATACGCAGTATTTT
TRBD1 TRBJ1-5 TRBV12-3/TRBV12-4 many CASSTGQGADSNQPQHF TGTGCCAGCAGTACGGGACAGGGGGCGGATAGCAATCAGCCCCAGCATTTT
TRBD1 TRBJ2-5 TRBV29-1 - CSVAEGQGRQTQYF TGCAGCGTTGCGGAGGGACAGGGGAGGCAGACCCAGTACTTC
- TRBJ1-1 TRBV12-3/TRBV12-4 many CASRLQQNTEAFF TGTGCCAGCAGGCTTCAACAGAACACTGAAGCTTTCTTT
- TRBJ2-1 TRBV5-6 few CASSLVGHDNEQFF TGTGCCAGCAGCTTGGTTGGTCACGACAATGAGCAGTTCTTC
TRBD1 TRBJ2-5 TRBV7-6 few CASSSQVKGAQETQYF TGTGCCAGCAGCTCACAGGTTAAGGGGGCACAAGAGACCCAGTACTTC
- TRBJ2-2 TRBV10-2 many CATSGHGELFF TGCGCCACCTCAGGTCACGGGGAGCTGTTTTTT
- TRBJ2-1 TRBV20-1 many CSARPDLSPYNEQFF TGCAGTGCTAGACCTGACTTATCCCCTTACAATGAGCAGTTCTTC
TRBD2 TRBJ2-1 TRBV7-8 - CASSGGLAGRNEQFF TGTGCCAGCAGCGGGGGACTAGCGGGACGCAATGAGCAGTTCTTC
- TRBJ2-5 TRBV5-1 - CASSSVAGRKQETQYF TGCGCCAGCAGCTCGGTCGCAGGGAGAAAACAAGAGACCCAGTACTTC
- TRBJ1-5 TRBV12-3/TRBV12-4 many CASSSGSNQPQHF TGTGCCAGCAGTTCGGGGAGCAATCAGCCCCAGCATTTT
- TRBJ1-1 TRBV12-3/TRBV12-4 - CASSFRPGTEAFF TGTGCCAGCAGTTTTCGGCCAGGCACTGAAGCTTTCTTT